This T cell receptor (beta chain) was identified during a study of T cell repertoires in cytomegalovirus infection. Study-wide findings and caveats: Summed frequency of public TCR beta families distinguished CMV carriers with the relevant HLA.

This clonotype has a handful of counts. Its antigen remains unknown. TCRdb analysed the reads with MiXCR anew, one entry per CDR3 protein. The sample holds roughly 990,000 distinct CDR3 sequences, roughly 31% seen once. Between the trimmed V and J ends, which lost 1 base and 0 bases, there was a span of 5 bases. Looked up from germline, CDR1 is MNHEY and CDR2 is SVGEGT. The CDR3 is 14 amino acids. Sample: cultured CD8+ T cells from PBMCs, taken from culture after CMV antigen stimulation. This chain uses TRBV6-2 or TRBV6-3 with TRBJ2-3; D remains ambiguous. The sequence was collected from a human donor in good health (CMV status not recorded). Some clones in this sample may be carry-over from other donors' samples. As DNA, the CDR3 is TGTGCCAGCAGTTACTTAGACAGCACAGATACGCAGTATTTT. Translation: CASSYLDSTDTQYF.